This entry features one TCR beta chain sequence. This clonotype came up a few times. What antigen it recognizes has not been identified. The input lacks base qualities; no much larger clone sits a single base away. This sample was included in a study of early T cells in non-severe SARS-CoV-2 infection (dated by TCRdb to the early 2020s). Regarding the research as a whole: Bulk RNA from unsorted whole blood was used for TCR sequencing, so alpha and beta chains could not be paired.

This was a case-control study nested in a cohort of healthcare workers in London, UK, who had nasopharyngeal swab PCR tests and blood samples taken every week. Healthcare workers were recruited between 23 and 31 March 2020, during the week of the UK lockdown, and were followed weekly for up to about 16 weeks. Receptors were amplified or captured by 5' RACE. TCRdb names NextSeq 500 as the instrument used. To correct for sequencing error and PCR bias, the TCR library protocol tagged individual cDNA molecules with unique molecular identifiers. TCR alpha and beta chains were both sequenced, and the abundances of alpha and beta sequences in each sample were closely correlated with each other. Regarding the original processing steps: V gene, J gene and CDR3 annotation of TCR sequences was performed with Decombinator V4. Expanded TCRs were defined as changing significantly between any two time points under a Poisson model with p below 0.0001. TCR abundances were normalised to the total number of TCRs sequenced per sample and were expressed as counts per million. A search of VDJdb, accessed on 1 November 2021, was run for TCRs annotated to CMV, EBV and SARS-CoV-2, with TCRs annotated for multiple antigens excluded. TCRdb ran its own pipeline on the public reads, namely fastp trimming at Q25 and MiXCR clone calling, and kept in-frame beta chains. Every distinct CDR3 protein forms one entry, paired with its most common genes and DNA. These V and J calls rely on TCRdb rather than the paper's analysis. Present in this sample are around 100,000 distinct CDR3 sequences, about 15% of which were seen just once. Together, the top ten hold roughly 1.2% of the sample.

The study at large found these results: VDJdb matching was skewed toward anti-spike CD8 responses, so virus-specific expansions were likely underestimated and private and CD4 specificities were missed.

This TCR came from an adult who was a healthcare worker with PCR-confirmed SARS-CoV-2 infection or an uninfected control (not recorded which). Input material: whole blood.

For the CDR3, the sequence is CSVRAGRDTGELFF. The bases read TGCAGCGTACGAGCGGGACGGGACACCGGGGAGCTGTTTTTT. The chain joins TRBV29-1 to TRBJ2-2; 7 bases in the junction line up with TRBD2. V lost 6 bases and J lost 3 bases, and the count of bases not matched to a germline gene is 7. CDR1 SQVTM and CDR2 ANQGSEA were looked up in the germline V gene. There are 14 amino acids in the CDR3, from cysteine to phenylalanine inclusive. The only DNA kept is the CDR3, 42 bases in frame from the first base.